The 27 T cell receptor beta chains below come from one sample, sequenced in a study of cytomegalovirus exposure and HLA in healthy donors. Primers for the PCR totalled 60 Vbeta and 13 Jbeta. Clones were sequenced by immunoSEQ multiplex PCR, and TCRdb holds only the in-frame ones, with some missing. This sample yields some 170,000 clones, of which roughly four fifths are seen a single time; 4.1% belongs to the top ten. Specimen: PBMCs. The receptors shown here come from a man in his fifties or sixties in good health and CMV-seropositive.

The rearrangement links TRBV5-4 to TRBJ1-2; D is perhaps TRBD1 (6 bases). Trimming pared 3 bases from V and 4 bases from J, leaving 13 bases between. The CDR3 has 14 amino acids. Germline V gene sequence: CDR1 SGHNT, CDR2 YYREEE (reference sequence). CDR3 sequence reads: CASSSQQGSYGYTF. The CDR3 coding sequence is TGTGCCAGCAGCTCCCAACAGGGATCCTATGGCTACACCTTC.

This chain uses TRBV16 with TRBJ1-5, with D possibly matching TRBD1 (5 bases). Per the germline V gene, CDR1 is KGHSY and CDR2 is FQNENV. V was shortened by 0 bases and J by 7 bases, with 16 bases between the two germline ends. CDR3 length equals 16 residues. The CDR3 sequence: CASSQSIGGKDQPQHF. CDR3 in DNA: TGTGCCAGCAGCCAATCGATCGGGGGGAAAGACCAGCCCCAGCATTTT.

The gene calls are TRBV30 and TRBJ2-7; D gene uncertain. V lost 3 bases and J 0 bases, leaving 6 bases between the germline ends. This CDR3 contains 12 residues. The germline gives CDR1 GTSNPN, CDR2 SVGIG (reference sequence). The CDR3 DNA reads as TGTGCCTGGAGGGGCGACTCCTACGAGCAGTACTTC. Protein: CAWRGDSYEQYF. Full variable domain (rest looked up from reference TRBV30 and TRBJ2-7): SQTIHQWPATLVQPVGSPLSLECTVEGTSNPNLYWYRQAAGRGLQLLFYSVGIGQISSEVPQNLSASRPQDRQFILSSKKLLLSDSGFYLCAWRGDSYEQYFGPGTRLTVT.

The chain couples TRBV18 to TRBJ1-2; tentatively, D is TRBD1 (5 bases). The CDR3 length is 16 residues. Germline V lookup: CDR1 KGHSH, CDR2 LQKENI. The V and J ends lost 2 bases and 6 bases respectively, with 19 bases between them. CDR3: CASSPIIIQALDGYTF. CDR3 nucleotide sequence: TGTGCCAGCTCACCAATCATTATACAGGCTCTTGATGGCTACACCTTC. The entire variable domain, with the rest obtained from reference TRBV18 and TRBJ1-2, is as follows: NAGVMQNPRHLVRRRGQEARLRCSPMKGHSHVYWYRQLPEEGLKFMVYLQKENIIDESGMPKERFSAEFPKEGPSILRIQQVVRGDSAAYFCASSPIIIQALDGYTFGSGTRLTVV.

The CDR3 DNA reads TGTGCCAGCAGCCGTGGGACAGGGTTAACCTACAATGAGCAGTTCTTC. Translating gives CASSRGTGLTYNEQFF. This chain joins TRBV11-3 and TRBJ2-1; 9 positions agree with TRBD1. V was clipped by 5 bases and J by 2 bases; unmatched bases: 7. The V gene's germline CDR1 is SGHNT and CDR2 YENEEA. The CDR3 contains 16 residues.

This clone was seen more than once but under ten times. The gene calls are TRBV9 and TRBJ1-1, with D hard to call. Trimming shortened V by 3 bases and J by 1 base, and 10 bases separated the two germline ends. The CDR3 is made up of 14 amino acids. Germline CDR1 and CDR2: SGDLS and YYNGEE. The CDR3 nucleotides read TGTGCCAGCAGCGCCACACAATCGAACACTGAAGCTTTCTTT. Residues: CASSATQSNTEAFF.

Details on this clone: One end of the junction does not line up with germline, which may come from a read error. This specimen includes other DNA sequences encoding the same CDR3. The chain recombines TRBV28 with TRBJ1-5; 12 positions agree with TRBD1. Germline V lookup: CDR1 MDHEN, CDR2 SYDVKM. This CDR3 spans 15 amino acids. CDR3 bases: TGTGCTAGCAGGTCCGGGACAGGGGGCCCTTGGCCCCAGCATTTT. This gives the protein CASRSGTGGPWPQHF.

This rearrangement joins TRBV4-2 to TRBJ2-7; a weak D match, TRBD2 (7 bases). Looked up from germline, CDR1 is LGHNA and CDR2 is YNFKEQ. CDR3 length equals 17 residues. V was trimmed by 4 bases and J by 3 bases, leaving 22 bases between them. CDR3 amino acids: CASSLPYRWGGDYEQYF. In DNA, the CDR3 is TGTGCCAGCAGCCTACCGTATAGGTGGGGGGGCGACTACGAGCAGTACTTC.

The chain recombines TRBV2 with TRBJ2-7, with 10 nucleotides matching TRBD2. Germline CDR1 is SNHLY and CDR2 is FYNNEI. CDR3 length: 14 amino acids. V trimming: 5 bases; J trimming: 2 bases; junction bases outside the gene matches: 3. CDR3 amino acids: CASSLAGDTYEQYF. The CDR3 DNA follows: TGTGCCAGCAGTCTAGCGGGGGACACCTACGAGCAGTACTTC.

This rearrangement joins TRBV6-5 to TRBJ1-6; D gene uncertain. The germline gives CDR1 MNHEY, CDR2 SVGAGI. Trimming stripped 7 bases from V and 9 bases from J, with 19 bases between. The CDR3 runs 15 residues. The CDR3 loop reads CASKFAGFGGSPLHF. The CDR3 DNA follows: TGTGCCAGCAAGTTTGCGGGATTCGGTGGTTCACCCCTCCACTTT.

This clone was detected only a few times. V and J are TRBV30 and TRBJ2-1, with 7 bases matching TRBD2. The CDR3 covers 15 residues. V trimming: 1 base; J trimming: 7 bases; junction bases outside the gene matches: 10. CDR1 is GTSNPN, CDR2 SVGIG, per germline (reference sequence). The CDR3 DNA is TGTGCCTGGAGTGCTCTGGGGAGGGGTAGTAATGAGCAGTTCTTC. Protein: CAWSALGRGSNEQFF. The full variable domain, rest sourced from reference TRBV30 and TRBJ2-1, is SQTIHQWPATLVQPVGSPLSLECTVEGTSNPNLYWYRQAAGRGLQLLFYSVGIGQISSEVPQNLSASRPQDRQFILSSKKLLLSDSGFYLCAWSALGRGSNEQFFGPGTRLTVL.

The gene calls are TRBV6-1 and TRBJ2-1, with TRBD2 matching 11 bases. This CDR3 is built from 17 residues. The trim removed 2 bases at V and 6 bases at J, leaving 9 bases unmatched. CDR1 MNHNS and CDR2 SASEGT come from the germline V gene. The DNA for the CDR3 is TGTGCCAGCAGTGAAAGACTAGCGGGGCTCTCGACCAATGAGCAGTTCTTC. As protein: CASSERLAGLSTNEQFF.

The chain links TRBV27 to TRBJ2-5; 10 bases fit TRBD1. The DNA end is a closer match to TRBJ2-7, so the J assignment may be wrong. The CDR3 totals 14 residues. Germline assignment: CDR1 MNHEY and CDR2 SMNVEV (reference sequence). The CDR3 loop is CASIIGQGVDEQYF. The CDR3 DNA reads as TGTGCCAGCATTATCGGACAGGGGGTCGACGAGCAGTACTTC.

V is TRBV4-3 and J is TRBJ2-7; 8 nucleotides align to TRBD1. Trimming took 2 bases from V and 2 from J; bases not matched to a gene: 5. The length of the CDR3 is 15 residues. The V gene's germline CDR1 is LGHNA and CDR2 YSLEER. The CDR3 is CASSQNLQGAYEQYF. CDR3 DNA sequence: TGCGCCAGCAGCCAAAATTTACAGGGGGCCTACGAGCAGTACTTC.

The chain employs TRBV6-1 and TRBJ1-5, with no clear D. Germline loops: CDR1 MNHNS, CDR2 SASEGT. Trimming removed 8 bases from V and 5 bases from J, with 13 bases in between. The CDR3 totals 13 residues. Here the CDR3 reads CASESRMDQPQHF. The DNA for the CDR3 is TGTGCCAGCGAGTCTAGAATGGATCAGCCCCAGCATTTT.

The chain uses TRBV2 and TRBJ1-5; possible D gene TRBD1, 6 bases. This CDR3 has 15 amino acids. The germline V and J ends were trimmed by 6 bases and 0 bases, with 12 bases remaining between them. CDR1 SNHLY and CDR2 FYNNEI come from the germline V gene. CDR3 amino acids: CASREGGISNQPQHF. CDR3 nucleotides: TGTGCCAGCAGGGAGGGGGGGATTAGCAATCAGCCCCAGCATTTT.

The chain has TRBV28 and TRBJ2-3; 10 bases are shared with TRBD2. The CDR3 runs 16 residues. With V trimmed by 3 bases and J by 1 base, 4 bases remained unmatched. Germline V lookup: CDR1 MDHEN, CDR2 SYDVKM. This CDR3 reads CASSFPLAGGTDTQYF. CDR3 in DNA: TGTGCCAGCAGTTTCCCCCTAGCGGGGGGCACAGATACGCAGTATTTT. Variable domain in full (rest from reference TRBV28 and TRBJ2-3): DVKVTQSSRYLVKRTGEKVFLECVQDMDHENMFWYRQDPGLGLRLIYFSYDVKMKEKGDIPEGYSVSREKKERFSLILESASTNQTSMYLCASSFPLAGGTDTQYFGPGTRLTVL.

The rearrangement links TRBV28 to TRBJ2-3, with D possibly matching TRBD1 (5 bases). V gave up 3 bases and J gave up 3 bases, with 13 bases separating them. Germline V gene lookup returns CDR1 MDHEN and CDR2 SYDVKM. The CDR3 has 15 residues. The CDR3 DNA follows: TGTGCCAGCAGTTTGGGGCAGGGCATAACAGATACGCAGTATTTT. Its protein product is CASSLGQGITDTQYF. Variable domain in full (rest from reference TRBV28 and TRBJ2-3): DVKVTQSSRYLVKRTGEKVFLECVQDMDHENMFWYRQDPGLGLRLIYFSYDVKMKEKGDIPEGYSVSREKKERFSLILESASTNQTSMYLCASSLGQGITDTQYFGPGTRLTVL.

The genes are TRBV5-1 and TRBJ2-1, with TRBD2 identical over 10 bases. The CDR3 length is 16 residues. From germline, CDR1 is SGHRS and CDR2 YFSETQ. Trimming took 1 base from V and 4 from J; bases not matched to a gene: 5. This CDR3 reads CASSLQSGGEYNEQFF. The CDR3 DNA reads TGCGCCAGCAGCTTGCAAAGCGGGGGGGAGTACAATGAGCAGTTCTTC.

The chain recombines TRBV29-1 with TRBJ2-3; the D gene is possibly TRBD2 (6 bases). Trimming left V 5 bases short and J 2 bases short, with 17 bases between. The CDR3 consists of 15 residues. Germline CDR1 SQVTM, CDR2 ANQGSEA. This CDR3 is CSVPRLGGYTDTQYF. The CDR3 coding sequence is TGCAGCGTTCCCCGACTCGGGGGTTACACAGATACGCAGTATTTT.

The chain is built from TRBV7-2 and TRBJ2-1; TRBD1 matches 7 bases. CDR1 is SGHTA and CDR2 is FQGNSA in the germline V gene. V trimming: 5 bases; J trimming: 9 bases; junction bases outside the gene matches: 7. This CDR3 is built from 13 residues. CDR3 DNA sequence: TGTGCCAGCAGCCCAGGGGGTCTTATTGAGCAGTTCTTC. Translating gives CASSPGGLIEQFF.

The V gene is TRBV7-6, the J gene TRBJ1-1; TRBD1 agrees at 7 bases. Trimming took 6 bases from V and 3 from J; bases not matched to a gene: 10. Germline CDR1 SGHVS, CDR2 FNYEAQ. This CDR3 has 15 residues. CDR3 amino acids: CASRLYRGVYTEAFF. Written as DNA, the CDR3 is TGTGCCAGCAGGCTATACAGGGGTGTGTACACTGAAGCTTTCTTT.

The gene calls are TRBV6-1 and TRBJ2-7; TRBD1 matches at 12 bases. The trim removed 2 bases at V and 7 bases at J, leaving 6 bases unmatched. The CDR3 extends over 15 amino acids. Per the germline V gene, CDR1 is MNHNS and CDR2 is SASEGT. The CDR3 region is CASSERGQGASEQYF. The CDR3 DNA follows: TGTGCCAGCAGTGAAAGGGGACAGGGGGCGAGTGAGCAGTACTTC.

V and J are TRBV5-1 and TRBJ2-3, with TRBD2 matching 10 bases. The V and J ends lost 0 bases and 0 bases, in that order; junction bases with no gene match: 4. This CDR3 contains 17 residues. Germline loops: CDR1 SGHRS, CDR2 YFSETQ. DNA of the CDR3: TGCGCCAGCAGCTTGGGAACTAGCGGGACTAGCACAGATACGCAGTATTTT. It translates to CASSLGTSGTSTDTQYF.

Here the CDR3 DNA reads TGTGCCAGCAGTGAAGCCATAGGAGGGGCGCTGGGCACTGAAGCTTTCTTT. This gives the protein CASSEAIGGALGTEAFF. The chain employs TRBV6-1 and TRBJ1-1, with D perhaps matching TRBD1 (5 bases). This CDR3 spans 17 amino acids. Trimming stripped 0 bases from V and 4 bases from J, with 18 bases between. Per germline, CDR1 MNHNS and CDR2 SASEGT.

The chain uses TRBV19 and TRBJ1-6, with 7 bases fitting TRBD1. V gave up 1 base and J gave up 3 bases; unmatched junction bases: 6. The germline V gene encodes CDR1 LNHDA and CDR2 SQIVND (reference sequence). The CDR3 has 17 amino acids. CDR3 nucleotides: TGTGCCAGTAGTATAGCCAACAGGGGCTTCTATAATTCACCCCTCCACTTT. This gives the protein CASSIANRGFYNSPLHF.

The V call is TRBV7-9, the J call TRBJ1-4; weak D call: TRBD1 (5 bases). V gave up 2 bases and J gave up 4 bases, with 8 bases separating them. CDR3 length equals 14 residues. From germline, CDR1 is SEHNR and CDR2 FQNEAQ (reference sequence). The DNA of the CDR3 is TGTGCCAGCAGCTTACGGGGGATTAATGAAAAACTGTTTTTT. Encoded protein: CASSLRGINEKLFF.